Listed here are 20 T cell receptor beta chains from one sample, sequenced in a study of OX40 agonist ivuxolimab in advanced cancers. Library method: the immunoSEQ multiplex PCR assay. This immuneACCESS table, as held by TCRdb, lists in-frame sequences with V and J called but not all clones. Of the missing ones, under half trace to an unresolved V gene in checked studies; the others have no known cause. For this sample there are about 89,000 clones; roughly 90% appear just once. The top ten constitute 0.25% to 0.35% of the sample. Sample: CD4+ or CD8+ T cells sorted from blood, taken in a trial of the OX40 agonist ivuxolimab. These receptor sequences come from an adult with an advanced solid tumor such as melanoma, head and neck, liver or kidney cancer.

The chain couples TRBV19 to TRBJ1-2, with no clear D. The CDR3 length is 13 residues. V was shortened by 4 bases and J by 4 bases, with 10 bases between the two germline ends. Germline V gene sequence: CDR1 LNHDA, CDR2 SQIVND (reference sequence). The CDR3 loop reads CASSSNGFYGYTF. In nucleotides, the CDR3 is TGTGCCAGTAGTAGTAACGGATTCTATGGCTACACCTTC.

DNA for the CDR3: TGTGCCAGCAGCCGAGCGGGGGGGTTGAATGAGCAGTTCTTC. It codes for CASSRAGGLNEQFF. V usage is TRBV6-1 and J usage is TRBJ2-1; TRBD2 matches at 10 bases. This CDR3 contains 14 residues. Trimming removed 6 bases from V and 7 bases from J; junction bases left unmatched: 6. CDR1 and CDR2 (germline): MNHNS, SASEGT.

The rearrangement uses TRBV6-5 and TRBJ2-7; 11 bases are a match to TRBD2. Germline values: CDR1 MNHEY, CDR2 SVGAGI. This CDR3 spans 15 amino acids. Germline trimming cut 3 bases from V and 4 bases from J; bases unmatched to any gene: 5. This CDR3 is CASSYSLAGDYEQYF. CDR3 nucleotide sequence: TGTGCCAGCAGTTATTCACTAGCGGGGGATTACGAGCAGTACTTC.

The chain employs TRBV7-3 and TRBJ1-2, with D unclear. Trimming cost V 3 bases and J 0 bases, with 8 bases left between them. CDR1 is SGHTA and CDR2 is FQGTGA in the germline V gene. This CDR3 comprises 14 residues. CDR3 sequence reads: CASSLIGANYGYTF. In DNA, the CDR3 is TGTGCCAGCAGCTTGATTGGGGCTAACTATGGCTACACCTTC.

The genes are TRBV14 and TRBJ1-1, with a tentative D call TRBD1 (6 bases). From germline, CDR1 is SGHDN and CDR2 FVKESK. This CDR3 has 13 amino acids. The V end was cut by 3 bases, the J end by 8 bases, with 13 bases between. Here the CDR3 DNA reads TGTGCCAGCAGCCAGCGACCTCAGGGGGAAGCTTTCTTT. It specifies CASSQRPQGEAFF.

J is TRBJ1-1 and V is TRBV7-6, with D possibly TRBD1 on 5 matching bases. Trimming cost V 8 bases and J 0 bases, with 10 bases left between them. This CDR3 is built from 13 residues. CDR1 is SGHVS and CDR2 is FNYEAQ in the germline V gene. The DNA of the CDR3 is TGTGCCAGCGGGGCGGACCTGAACACTGAAGCTTTCTTT. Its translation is CASGADLNTEAFF.

The CDR3 region is CASSWDRANEKLFF. The CDR3 DNA is TGTGCCAGCAGTTGGGACAGGGCTAATGAAAAACTGTTTTTT. The chain couples TRBV6-5 to TRBJ1-4, with 9 bases matching TRBD1. J was trimmed by 3 bases and V by 4 bases; bases with no gene match: 0. Germline CDR1 reads MNHEY; CDR2 reads SVGAGI. The CDR3 has 14 residues.

The CDR3 DNA is TGCGCCAGCAGTGAGTCCCGGACAGGCTCTGGAAACACCATATATTTT. It codes for CASSESRTGSGNTIYF. The chain uses TRBV10-1 and TRBJ1-3, with 7 bases lining up with TRBD1. The CDR3 loop spans 16 amino acids. The germline V gene has CDR1 WNHNN and CDR2 SYGVQD (reference sequence). After removal of 0 bases from V and 0 bases from J, the junction contained 2 bases not matched to a gene.

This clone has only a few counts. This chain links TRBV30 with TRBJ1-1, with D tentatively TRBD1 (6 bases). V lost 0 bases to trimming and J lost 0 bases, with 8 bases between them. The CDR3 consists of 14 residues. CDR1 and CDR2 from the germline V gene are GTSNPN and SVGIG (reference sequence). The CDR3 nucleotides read TGTGCCTGGAGTGTAGGGGGGCTGAACACTGAAGCTTTCTTT. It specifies CAWSVGGLNTEAFF.

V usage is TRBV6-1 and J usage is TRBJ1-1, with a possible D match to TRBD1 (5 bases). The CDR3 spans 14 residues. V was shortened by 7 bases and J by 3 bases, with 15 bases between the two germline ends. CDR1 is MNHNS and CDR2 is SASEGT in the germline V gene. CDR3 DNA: TGTGCCAGCACTCGGGGACGGCCGGACACTGAAGCTTTCTTT. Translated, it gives CASTRGRPDTEAFF.

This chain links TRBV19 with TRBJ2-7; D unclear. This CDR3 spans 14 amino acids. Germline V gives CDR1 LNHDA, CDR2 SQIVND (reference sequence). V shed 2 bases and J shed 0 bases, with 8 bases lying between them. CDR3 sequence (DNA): TGTGCCAGTAGTATATCTACAGTCTCCTACGAGCAGTACTTC. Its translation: CASSISTVSYEQYF.

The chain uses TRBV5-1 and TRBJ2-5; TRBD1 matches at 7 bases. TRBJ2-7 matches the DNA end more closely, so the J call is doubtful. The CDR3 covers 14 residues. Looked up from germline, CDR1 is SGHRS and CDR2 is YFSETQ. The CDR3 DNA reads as TGCGCCAGCCGGGCGGCAGGGGGTTCCTACGAGCAGTACTTC. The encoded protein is CASRAAGGSYEQYF.

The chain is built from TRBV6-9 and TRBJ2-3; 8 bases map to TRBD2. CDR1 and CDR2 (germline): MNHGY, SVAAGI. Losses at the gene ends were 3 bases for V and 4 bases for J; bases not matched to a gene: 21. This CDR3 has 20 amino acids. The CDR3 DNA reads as TGTGCCAGCAGTTACGGTCTAACGGTCCTGGGGAGCGGGGGCGCAGATACGCAGTATTTT. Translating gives CASSYGLTVLGSGGADTQYF.

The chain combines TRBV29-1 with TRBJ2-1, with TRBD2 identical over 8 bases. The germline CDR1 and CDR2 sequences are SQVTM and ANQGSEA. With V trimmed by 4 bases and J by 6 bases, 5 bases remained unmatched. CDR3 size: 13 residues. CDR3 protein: CSVVRAGGNEQFF. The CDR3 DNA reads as TGCAGCGTTGTTAGGGCGGGGGGCAATGAGCAGTTCTTC.

The CDR3 DNA follows: TGTGCCAGCAGCTCACGGACAGAAGCTAACTATGGCTACACCTTC. Amino acid sequence: CASSSRTEANYGYTF. V gene TRBV9 combines with J gene TRBJ1-2; maybe TRBD1 (6 bases). The germline V gene has CDR1 SGDLS and CDR2 YYNGEE. The CDR3 is 15 residues long. V lost 4 bases to trimming and J lost 0 bases, with 13 bases between them.

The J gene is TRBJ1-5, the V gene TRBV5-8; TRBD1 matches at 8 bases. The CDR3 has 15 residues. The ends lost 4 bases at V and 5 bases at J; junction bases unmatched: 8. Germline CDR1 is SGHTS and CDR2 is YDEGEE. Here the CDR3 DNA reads TGTGCCAGCAGCCTATTTGCCAGGGGGCATCAGCCCCAGCATTTT. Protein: CASSLFARGHQPQHF.

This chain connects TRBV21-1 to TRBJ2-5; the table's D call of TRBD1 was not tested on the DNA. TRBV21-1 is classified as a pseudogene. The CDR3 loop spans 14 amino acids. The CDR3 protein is CASSKVQGLETQYF. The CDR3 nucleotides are TGTGCCAGCAGCAAAGTACAGGGTTTGGAGACCCAGTACTTC.

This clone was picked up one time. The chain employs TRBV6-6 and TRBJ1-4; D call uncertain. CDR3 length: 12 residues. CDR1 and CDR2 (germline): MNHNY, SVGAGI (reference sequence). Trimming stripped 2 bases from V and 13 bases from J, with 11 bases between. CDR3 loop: CASSYREAGLFF. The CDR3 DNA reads TGTGCCAGCAGTTACAGGGAGGCTGGACTGTTTTTT.

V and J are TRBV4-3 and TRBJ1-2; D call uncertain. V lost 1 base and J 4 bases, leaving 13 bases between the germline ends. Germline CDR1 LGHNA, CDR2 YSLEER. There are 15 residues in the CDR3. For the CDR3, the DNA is TGCGCCAGCAGCCAAGCCAGCGGAAACCCCTATGGCTACACCTTC. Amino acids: CASSQASGNPYGYTF.

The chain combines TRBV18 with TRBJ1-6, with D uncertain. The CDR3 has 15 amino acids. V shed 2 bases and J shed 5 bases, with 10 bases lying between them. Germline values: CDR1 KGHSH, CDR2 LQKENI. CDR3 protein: CASSPKNSDNSPLHF. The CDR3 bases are TGTGCCAGCTCACCAAAGAACAGCGATAATTCACCCCTCCACTTT. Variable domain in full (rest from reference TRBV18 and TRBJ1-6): NAGVMQNPRHLVRRRGQEARLRCSPMKGHSHVYWYRQLPEEGLKFMVYLQKENIIDESGMPKERFSAEFPKEGPSILRIQQVVRGDSAAYFCASSPKNSDNSPLHFGNGTRLTVT.